The 25 T cell receptor beta chains below all came from one sample that was sequenced in a study of blood T cell repertoires in COVID-19 (dated by TCRdb to about 2020). Receptors were amplified or captured by the immunoSEQ multiplex PCR assay. Sourced from immuneACCESS, this table was stored by TCRdb with only in-frame sequences that have V and J called. A share of the clones is absent; for the studies checked, an unresolved V gene accounts for under half, and the remainder has no known explanation. For this sample there are about 100,000 clones; roughly 78% appear just once. The leading ten clones occupy less than 20% of the sample. Input material: peripheral blood. The receptors shown here come from a woman older than 75 with active or convalescent COVID-19.

This chain connects TRBV28 to TRBJ2-1; no reliable D call. Germline CDR1 is MDHEN and CDR2 is SYDVKM. The CDR3 extends over 12 amino acids. Trimming pared 1 base from V and 7 bases from J, leaving 5 bases between. As DNA, the CDR3 is TGTGCCAGCAGTTTATCCGAGAATGAGCAGTTCTTC. This codes for CASSLSENEQFF.

V and J are TRBV6-5 and TRBJ1-2; weak D call: TRBD1 (6 bases). V lost 8 bases and J lost 7, with 23 bases in between. CDR3 length: 15 residues. The germline gives CDR1 MNHEY, CDR2 SVGAGI. The CDR3 spells CASGRAARGGAGYTF. The CDR3 region has the DNA TGTGCCAGCGGGAGGGCGGCCCGCGGGGGGGCTGGCTACACCTTC.

This rearrangement joins TRBV7-9 to TRBJ2-2; TRBD2 matches at 9 bases. Per the germline V gene, CDR1 is SEHNR and CDR2 is FQNEAQ (reference sequence). CDR3 length: 18 residues. V lost 7 bases and J lost 8; bases outside the gene matches: 20. CDR3 bases: TGTGCCAGCACCGAAAATACCCCCGGGACTAGCCCACCAGGGGAGCTGTTTTTT. The encoded protein is CASTENTPGTSPPGELFF.

A word on this clone: Its ends do not fully match the called genes, so a read error is possible. V and J are TRBV5-1 and TRBJ2-5; D is undetermined. The germline V gene has CDR1 SGHRS and CDR2 YFSETQ. The CDR3 spans 12 residues. CDR3 sequence (DNA): TGTGCCAGCAGCTTGTCGGGAGAGACCCAGTACTTC. Protein: CASSLSGETQYF.

This chain links TRBV18 with TRBJ2-7; D may be TRBD1 (5 bases). Per the germline V gene, CDR1 is KGHSH and CDR2 is LQKENI. V dropped 3 bases and J dropped 5 bases, with 14 bases sitting between them. The CDR3 is 14 amino acids. The CDR3 DNA follows: TGTGCCAGCTCACCCACATCCAGGGATCACGAGCAGTACTTC. This codes for CASSPTSRDHEQYF.

V usage is TRBV7-2 and J usage is TRBJ1-6; tentative D call: TRBD1 (6 bases). V was shortened by 3 bases and J by 7 bases, with 10 bases between the two germline ends. Germline V gene data show CDR1 as SGHTA and CDR2 as FQGNSA. The length of the CDR3 is 14 residues. CDR3 sequence: CASSFGQRNSPLHF. CDR3 bases: TGTGCCAGCAGCTTTGGACAGAGAAATTCACCCCTCCACTTT.

The V call is TRBV18, the J call TRBJ1-1; tentatively, D is TRBD1 (6 bases). There are 13 residues in the CDR3. The V gene lost 6 bases and the J gene lost 0 bases, with 8 bases spanning the gap. From germline, CDR1 is KGHSH and CDR2 LQKENI. The CDR3 reads CASSQGMNTEAFF. In DNA form, the CDR3 reads TGTGCCAGCTCTCAGGGGATGAACACTGAAGCTTTCTTT.

V is TRBV5-5 and J is TRBJ1-5; D is unclear. CDR3 length: 13 residues. CDR1 and CDR2 (germline): SGHKS, YYEKEE (reference sequence). V was cut by 3 bases and J by 3 bases, with 7 bases left in between. CDR3 nucleotide sequence: TGTGCCAGCAGCTCTAGTTACAATCAGCCCCAGCATTTT. This gives the protein CASSSSYNQPQHF.

J is TRBJ1-2 and V is TRBV9; the match to TRBD1 covers 9 bases. Germline loops: CDR1 SGDLS, CDR2 YYNGEE. The CDR3 spans 16 residues. Trimming cost V 0 bases and J 7 bases; bases outside gene matches: 10. The CDR3 loop reads CASSVGGMGTGSGYTF. The CDR3 nucleotides read TGTGCCAGCAGCGTAGGGGGTATGGGGACAGGGAGTGGCTACACCTTC.

This chain joins TRBV28 and TRBJ1-6; unclear D gene. The CDR3 totals 15 residues. V lost 5 bases, J lost 3 bases, and 11 bases lay in between. The germline V gene has CDR1 MDHEN and CDR2 SYDVKM. CDR3 protein: CASSAGVLYNSPLHF. DNA of the CDR3: TGTGCCAGCAGTGCCGGTGTTCTCTATAATTCACCCCTCCACTTT. The full variable domain, completed using reference TRBV28 and TRBJ1-6, is DVKVTQSSRYLVKRTGEKVFLECVQDMDHENMFWYRQDPGLGLRLIYFSYDVKMKEKGDIPEGYSVSREKKERFSLILESASTNQTSMYLCASSAGVLYNSPLHFGNGTRLTVT.

This sequence joins TRBV5-8 and TRBJ2-6; a possible D gene is TRBD1 (6 bases). This CDR3 has 15 amino acids. V was shortened by 1 base and J by 1 base, with 6 bases between the two germline ends. Germline V lookup: CDR1 SGHTS, CDR2 YDEGEE. CDR3 protein: CASSLTGSGANVLTF. The CDR3 DNA is TGTGCCAGCAGCTTGACAGGGTCTGGGGCCAACGTCCTGACTTTC.

The chain has TRBV7-2 and TRBJ1-2; D ambiguous. CDR3 length: 17 residues. Trimming removed 1 base from V and 4 bases from J, with 19 bases in between. Germline V gene sequence: CDR1 SGHTA, CDR2 FQGNSA. The CDR3, as DNA: TGTGCCAGCAGCTTAGTTGGAGGCGAAGGGTTATCCTATGGCTACACCTTC. Protein sequence: CASSLVGGEGLSYGYTF.

This rearrangement joins TRBV6-1 to TRBJ2-2; D is unresolved. Trimming stripped 2 bases from V and 1 base from J, with 2 bases between. Germline loops: CDR1 MNHNS, CDR2 SASEGT. The CDR3 consists of 13 residues. The CDR3 DNA reads TGTGCCAGCAGTGAACTGAACACCGGGGAGCTGTTTTTT. Its protein product is CASSELNTGELFF.

J is TRBJ2-5 and V is TRBV19; 7 bases line up with TRBD1. V dropped 5 bases and J dropped 4; count of bases not matched to a gene: 10. The CDR3 runs 15 residues. Looked up from germline, CDR1 is LNHDA and CDR2 is SQIVND (reference sequence). CDR3: CASSSIQGRLETQYF. CDR3 bases: TGTGCCAGTAGTTCCATACAGGGGCGATTAGAGACCCAGTACTTC.

There are many counts of this clone. The chain has TRBV28 and TRBJ1-4, with D possibly being TRBD1 (6 bases). The germline V gene has CDR1 MDHEN and CDR2 SYDVKM. V lost 5 bases, J lost 7 bases, and 11 bases lay in between. The CDR3 has 13 amino acids. The CDR3 DNA reads TGTGCCAGCAGTCCAGAGGGGGTTGAAAAACTGTTTTTT. This gives the protein CASSPEGVEKLFF.

This clone was detected once. This sequence joins TRBV7-8 and TRBJ2-3, with TRBD2 matching 8 bases. The J segment lost 1 base and the V segment lost 5 bases, leaving 5 bases of the junction unmatched. In germline, CDR1 is SGHVS, CDR2 FQNEAQ. The CDR3 contains 15 residues. CDR3 loop: CASSPTSGRTDTQYF. The CDR3 nucleotides are TGTGCCAGCAGCCCTACTAGCGGCCGCACAGATACGCAGTATTTT. The full variable domain, in which reference TRBV7-8 and TRBJ2-3 provide the parts outside the CDR3, is GAGVSQSPRYKVAKRGQDVALRCDPISGHVSLFWYQQALGQGPEFLTYFQNEAQLDKSGLPSDRFFAERPEGSVSTLKIQRTQQEDSAVYLCASSPTSGRTDTQYFGPGTRLTVL.

The chain joins TRBV7-2 to TRBJ2-1, with 12 bases that match TRBD2. Germline CDR1 and CDR2: SGHTA and FQGNSA. The V and J ends lost 2 bases and 6 bases, in that order; junction bases with no gene match: 8. The CDR3 loop spans 17 amino acids. CDR3 nucleotide sequence: TGTGCCAGCAGCTTACTAGCGGGAGGGCAGGGCCGCAATGAGCAGTTCTTC. This gives the protein CASSLLAGGQGRNEQFF.

The chain combines TRBV5-1 with TRBJ2-1; D is unclear. This CDR3 contains 12 residues. CDR1 is SGHRS, CDR2 YFSETQ, per germline. The germline V and J ends were trimmed by 0 bases and 6 bases, with 4 bases remaining between them. DNA for the CDR3: TGCGCCAGCAGCTTGGAACTCAATGAGCAGTTCTTC. It is translated as CASSLELNEQFF.

This clone was observed a handful of times. The J gene is TRBJ2-5, the V gene TRBV6-4; 12 bases fit TRBD2. Germline V lookup: CDR1 MRHNA, CDR2 SNTAGT. The CDR3 spans 15 residues. Trimming took 4 bases from V and 5 from J; bases not matched to a gene: 5. CDR3 bases: TGTGCCAGCAGTGTGACTAGCGGGAGTGTGGAGACCCAGTACTTC. Its translation is CASSVTSGSVETQYF.

The chain links TRBV5-6 to TRBJ2-5; 8 bases align to TRBD2. J gave up 5 bases and V 4 bases, and 7 bases lay outside the gene matches. Germline-derived CDR1 and CDR2 are SGHDT and YYEEEE. This CDR3 region has 14 residues. The CDR3 reads CASSPGGAWETQYF. The CDR3 DNA reads TGTGCCAGCAGCCCGGGGGGGGCTTGGGAGACCCAGTACTTC.

The chain has TRBV5-5 and TRBJ2-7; TRBD2 matches 13 bases. The CDR3 runs 15 residues. Germline V lookup: CDR1 SGHKS, CDR2 YYEKEE (reference sequence). V shed 4 bases and J 3 bases; nucleotides not matched to a gene: 4. This chain's CDR3 is CASSLGTSGIYEQYF. CDR3 in DNA: TGTGCCAGCAGCCTAGGGACTAGCGGGATCTACGAGCAGTACTTC. Looking up the rest from reference TRBV5-5 and TRBJ2-7 gives the full variable domain: DAGVTQSPTHLIKTRGQQVTLRCSPISGHKSVSWYQQVLGQGPQFIFQYYEKEERGRGNFPDRFSARQFPNYSSELNVNALLLGDSALYLCASSLGTSGIYEQYFGPGTRLTVT.

The genes are TRBV9 and TRBJ2-1, with TRBD2 matching over 10 bases. J was trimmed by 3 bases and V by 3 bases; bases with no gene match: 6. Germline assignment: CDR1 SGDLS and CDR2 YYNGEE. The CDR3 has 16 amino acids. The CDR3 sequence is CASSARAGGGYNEQFF. The CDR3 DNA sequence: TGTGCCAGCAGCGCGCGAGCGGGAGGGGGCTACAATGAGCAGTTCTTC.

The chain recombines TRBV2 with TRBJ2-7; tentatively, D is TRBD2 (5 bases). Deletions cut 7 bases from V and 0 bases from J, with 10 bases between. Germline V lookup: CDR1 SNHLY, CDR2 FYNNEI. The CDR3 extends over 13 amino acids. CDR3 in amino acids: CASKERISYEQYF. The CDR3 DNA reads TGTGCCAGCAAGGAGCGGATCTCCTACGAGCAGTACTTC.

This clone was counted between two and nine times. The chain combines TRBV11-2 with TRBJ1-4, with a weak D call TRBD1 (6 bases). The CDR3 totals 15 residues. Germline V gene data show CDR1 as SGHAT and CDR2 as FQNNGV. The V end was cut by 1 base, the J end by 5 bases, with 11 bases between. The CDR3 nucleotides are TGTGCCAGCAGCTTAGCCAGGGGCGGGAATGAAAAACTGTTTTTT. Translated, it gives CASSLARGGNEKLFF.

The rearrangement joins TRBV11-2 to TRBJ2-2; 7 bases are a match to TRBD2. The CDR3 is 15 residues long. The junction had 4 bases not matched to a gene; V was cut back by 0 bases and J by 6 bases. From germline, CDR1 is SGHAT and CDR2 FQNNGV. CDR3 loop: CASSLDFAGAGELFF. Here the CDR3 DNA reads TGTGCCAGCAGCTTAGATTTTGCGGGAGCCGGGGAGCTGTTTTTT. The whole variable domain, filled in from reference TRBV11-2 and TRBJ2-2, reads EAGVAQSPRYKIIEKRQSVAFWCNPISGHATLYWYQQILGQGPKLLIQFQNNGVVDDSQLPKDRFSAERLKGVDSTLKIQPAKLEDSAVYLCASSLDFAGAGELFFGEGSRLTVL.